Given below is one T cell receptor (beta chain) in context. Only in-frame clones appear in the TCRdb table, and some are missing; sequencing was by immunoSEQ multiplex PCR. The sample has hundreds of thousands of clones, about nine tenths seen once. The age range of participants was 18 to 89 years, with residence in about two dozen US areas. Recovered participants had two consecutive negative NP/OP PCR tests, healthcare professional clearance, or symptom resolution. The V and J ends lost 4 bases and 2 bases respectively, with 8 bases between them. The CDR3 has 13 residues. Germline V gene lookup returns CDR1 LGHDT and CDR2 YNNKEL (reference sequence). This entry comes from a study of blood T cell repertoires in COVID-19. Study in general: Acute and convalescent COVID-19 samples came from the United States, Italy and Spain. PBMCs, B-cell-depleted T cells, or T cells were the source of the cDNA or gDNA that made up the material.

The sample taken for sequencing was PBMCs or T cells enriched from blood (not recorded which). The chain uses TRBV3-1 (or the pseudogene TRBV3-2) and TRBJ2-5; D is unclear. This TCR derives from a man aged 55 to 70 who had recovered from COVID-19. CDR3 coding DNA: TGTGCCAGCAGCCCCGGTCCACAAGAGACCCAGTACTTC. It yields the protein CASSPGPQETQYF.